A single count supports the clone carrying this T cell receptor beta chain. How the authors handled the data: Counts of nucleated cells, estimated from reference gene primer amplification, were obtained. Method: immunoSEQ multiplex PCR; TCRdb's copy keeps in-frame clones and lacks some. V, J and clone size reflect that table, while D and trimming were determined from the DNA. The sample comprises about 19,000 clones, over 75% of which are singletons, and 3.2% rests with the top ten. This entry comes from a study of blood T cell repertoires in COVID-19. Study background: The United States, Italy and Spain supplied acute and convalescent COVID-19 samples. The cDNA or gDNA used as material had been derived from T cells, B-cell-depleted T cells, or PBMCs.

Germline CDR1 is SQVTM and CDR2 is ANQGSEA. CDR3 size: 15 residues. The V gene lost 4 bases and the J gene lost 8 bases, with 20 bases spanning the gap. The chain combines TRBV29-1 with TRBJ1-4; D may be TRBD1 (6 bases). Sequencing was done on a sample of peripheral blood. The receptor comes from a human donor in a cohort sampled during active COVID-19. The chain's CDR3 is CSVVVGGTRWEKLFF. In nucleotides, the CDR3 is TGCAGCGTTGTAGTAGGGGGTACAAGATGGGAAAAACTGTTTTTT.